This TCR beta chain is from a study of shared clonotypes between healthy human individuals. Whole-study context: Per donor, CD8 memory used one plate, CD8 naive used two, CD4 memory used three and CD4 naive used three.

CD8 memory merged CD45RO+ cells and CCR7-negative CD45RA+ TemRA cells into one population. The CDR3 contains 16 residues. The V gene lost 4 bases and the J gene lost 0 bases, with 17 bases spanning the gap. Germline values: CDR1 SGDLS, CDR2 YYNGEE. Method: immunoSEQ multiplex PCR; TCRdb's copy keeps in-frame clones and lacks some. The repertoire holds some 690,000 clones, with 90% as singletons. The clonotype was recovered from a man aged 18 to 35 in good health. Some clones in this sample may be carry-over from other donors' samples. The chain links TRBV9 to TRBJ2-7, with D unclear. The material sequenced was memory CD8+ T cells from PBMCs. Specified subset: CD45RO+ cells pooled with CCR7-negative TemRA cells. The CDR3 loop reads CASSPWVGSRSYEQYF. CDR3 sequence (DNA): TGTGCCAGCAGCCCTTGGGTTGGTAGCCGCTCCTACGAGCAGTACTTC.